The entry that follows covers one TCR beta chain sequence. What antigen it recognizes has not been identified. Per-nucleotide qualities are absent, and no much larger clonotype sits a single base away. The collaborating institutions used their own protocols to collect whole blood in K2EDTA tubes. Collaborator samples were shipped for TCRbeta analysis as frozen whole blood, isolated PBMCs, or DNA extracted from either sample type. This entry belongs to a study of blood T cell repertoires in COVID-19 (dated by TCRdb to about 2020). Looking at the study overall: Samples covering the acute and convalescent phases of COVID-19 were provided by collaborators in the United States, Italy and Spain. The material from the prospective study consisted of cDNA or gDNA derived from T cells, B-cell-depleted T cells, or PBMCs. Deeply sampled blood TCRbeta repertoires from subjects exposed to, actively infected with, or recovered from COVID-19 were included in the dataset. A freely available public database, intended as a resource for researchers studying the immune response to SARS-CoV-2, is where the repertoires were released. The samples were drawn from the first 160 participants of the ongoing ImmuneRACE study and from some 1,300 subjects provided by 6 global collaborators. Sample metadata almost always included a de-identified subject ID, COVID-19 status, age in years and sex. HLA class I and class II types, where available, came from metadata supplied by the sample provider rather than from assay-based typing.

The immunoSEQ Assay, a bias-controlled multiplex PCR, was used to amplify TCRbeta CDR3 regions from genomic DNA. Concerning the study's data processing: Within the assay, amplification of reference gene primers was used to estimate how many nucleated cells each sample contained. To quantify the absolute abundance of each unique TCRbeta CDR3 rearrangement, sequence reads were collapsed and filtered. For each sample, productive Simpson clonality was calculated as the square root of Simpson's diversity index across productive rearrangements. The clones in this table, taken by TCRdb from immuneACCESS, are in-frame only. Not every clone is retained; where verified, under half of the shortfall comes from an unresolved V gene, and the cause of the rest is unknown. That table is the source of V, J and clone size, and D and trimming were worked out from the DNA. The sample profile shows about 200,000 clones; 80% to 90% of them were found once. Of the sample, roughly 5% is held by the ten largest clones.

A distance of 26 bases separates the germline ends of V and J, which lose 1 base and 5 bases respectively. The CDR3 runs 20 amino acids, cysteine and phenylalanine included. Only the CDR3 part of the read is kept: 60 bases, read in frame from the first base. From the germline V gene, CDR1 is SNHLY and CDR2 is FYNNEI. Here is what the overall study found, with its caveats: Clinical and demographic metadata were provided uncurated, with the amount varying by source and participant.

The clonotype comes from a woman aged 80 or over with acute or convalescent COVID-19. The chain was built from TRBV2 and TRBJ2-2; matching of 6 bases hints at TRBD2 as the D gene. The sequenced material came from peripheral blood. The nucleotides read TGTGCCAGCAGTGAAGACACGTACGTTAGGCGGGCAGGGAGGACCGGGGAGCTGTTTTTT. Protein translation: CASSEDTYVRRAGRTGELFF.